This TCR beta chain emerged from a study of T cells in Graves' hyperthyroidism and ophthalmopathy. Amplification of TCR beta CDR3 regions was performed using RNA transcripts as template. TCR CDR3 regions were first amplified by RT-PCR with HTBI primers. MiXCR, applied by TCRdb to the multiplex PCR reads, yields one record per CDR3 protein. The data show under 650,000 distinct CDR3 sequences, about a sixth seen once. General study results and limits: Most expanded thyroid clonotypes above 0.001 recurred in blood.

Trimming removed 3 bases at V and 0 bases at J, with 9 bases between. CDR3 size: 14 residues. The germline V gene has CDR1 SNHLY and CDR2 FYNNEI. Patients counted as stable if ophthalmopathy did not develop within 18 months. Newly diagnosed patients aged 18 to 65 had hyperthyroidism of under 2 months' duration. This clonotype appeared many times. Its antigen is still unknown. This clonotype was obtained from a woman in her 30s with Graves' hyperthyroidism. The material sequenced was blood. The J gene is TRBJ2-7, the V gene TRBV2; a possible D gene is TRBD1 (5 bases). The CDR3 nucleotides are TGTGCCAGCAGTGATCCCAGGGACTCCTACGAGCAGTACTTC. This codes for CASSDPRDSYEQYF.